This T cell receptor beta chain was retrieved from a study of post-analysis software for immune sequencing data. Study summary: Relapsing-remitting, secondary progressive and progressive-relapsing forms made up the multiple sclerosis disease courses.

Study findings and constraints: Multiple sclerosis was associated with a significant reduction in normalized Chao1 diversity relative to controls. When the samples were clustered directly with F measure, those that had been prepared in the same batch showed strong co-clustering. Comparison of patients with controls showed roughly five TRBV segments more frequent in patients, TRBV5-6, TRBV5-1 and TRBV20-1 among them.

This clonotype was seen only once. Antigen unknown. A much larger clone lies one base from this, so it may be a read error. Every TCR beta cDNA library bore unique molecular identifiers. There were roughly 0.95 to 11 million T cells, and roughly 0.5 million cDNA molecules came from them. TCRdb re-called the PCR reads with MiXCR, one entry per CDR3 protein. The sample has roughly 730,000 distinct CDR3 sequences, roughly 27% seen once. Per germline, CDR1 SGHTA and CDR2 FQGNSA. The CDR3 spans 14 residues. The ends lost 5 bases at V and 8 bases at J; junction bases unmatched: 8. Specimen: blood. The V and J genes are TRBV7-2 and TRBJ1-2; 10 nucleotides agree with TRBD1. The origin of this receptor is a girl aged 10 to 17 with multiple sclerosis. The CDR3 is CTSSTDRGPRGYTF. The CDR3 DNA reads as TGTACCAGCAGCACCGACAGGGGGCCCAGAGGCTACACCTTC.